One sample yielded the 10 T cell receptor beta chains listed below, sequenced in a study of CD8 T cells in Susac syndrome. RNA, at roughly 0.5 to 1 ug, was reverse transcribed with random hexamers. TCRdb analysed the immunoSEQ multiplex PCR reads with MiXCR anew, one entry per CDR3 protein. This sample has about 120,000 distinct CDR3 sequences; around 94% occur once, and the top ten carry around 0.12%. Sequencing used CD4+ T cells from PBMCs. The receptors come from a human donor with multiple sclerosis.

The chain employs TRBV12-3 or TRBV12-4 and TRBJ2-3; the D is unclear. V lost 6 bases and J 0 bases, leaving 7 bases between the germline ends. This CDR3 has 13 amino acids. CDR3 in amino acids: CASRKTSTDTQYF. CDR3 coding DNA: TGTGCCAGCAGGAAGACTAGCACAGATACGCAGTATTTT.

The chain recombines TRBV7-9 with TRBJ2-5; D may be TRBD2 (6 bases). Germline V lookup: CDR1 SEHNR, CDR2 FQNEAQ (reference sequence). Trimming left V 5 bases short and J 5 bases short, with 18 bases between. This CDR3 contains 15 residues. The CDR3 DNA sequence: TGTGCCAGCAGCCCGAGGACGGGCGCGGGGGAGACCCAGTACTTC. Translating it yields CASSPRTGAGETQYF.

The chain employs TRBV6-5 and TRBJ1-2, with 11 positions matching TRBD1. V lost 5 bases and J lost 8; bases outside the gene matches: 4. CDR1 is MNHEY, CDR2 SVGAGI, per germline. The CDR3 extends over 13 amino acids. The CDR3 loop is CASSRDRGGGYTF. In DNA, the CDR3 is TGTGCCAGCAGTCGGGACAGGGGGGGAGGCTACACCTTC.

CDR3 residues: CAISGPGGKTEAFF. The CDR3 coding sequence is TGTGCCATCAGTGGTCCAGGGGGCAAGACTGAAGCTTTCTTT. V usage is TRBV10-3 and J usage is TRBJ1-1; TRBD1 agrees at 8 bases. Germline V gene sequence: CDR1 ENHRY, CDR2 SYGVKD. J was trimmed by 5 bases and V by 4 bases; bases with no gene match: 6. CDR3 length equals 14 residues.

The CDR3 here is CASSLGTATDTQYF. CDR3 nucleotide sequence: TGCGCCAGCAGCCTCGGGACAGCCACAGATACGCAGTATTTT. The chain joins TRBV5-1 to TRBJ2-3; 7 positions match TRBD1. The J segment lost 2 bases and the V segment lost 4 bases, leaving 4 bases of the junction unmatched. There are 14 residues in the CDR3. Germline CDR1 reads SGHRS; CDR2 reads YFSETQ.

The V gene is TRBV12-3 or TRBV12-4, the J gene TRBJ1-1; no definite D call. V was cut by 1 base and J by 10 bases, with 7 bases left in between. The CDR3 has 11 residues. CDR3 region: CASSLGGAAFF. CDR3 nucleotide sequence: TGTGCCAGCAGTTTAGGGGGTGCAGCTTTCTTT.

With respect to this clonotype: One junction end disagrees with the germline gene, perhaps due to a read error. The V gene is TRBV11-2, the J gene TRBJ1-1; no firm D call. This CDR3 region has 11 residues. Germline V gene data show CDR1 as SGHAT and CDR2 as FQNNGV. The CDR3 reads CASSLDKWAFF. The CDR3 DNA follows: TGTGCCAGCAGCCTAGACAAATGGGCTTTCTTT. The full variable domain, its missing parts supplied by reference TRBV11-2 and TRBJ1-1, is EAGVAQSPRYKIIEKRQSVAFWCNPISGHATLYWYQQILGQGPKLLIQFQNNGVVDDSQLPKDRFSAERLKGVDSTLKIQPAKLEDSAVYLCASSLDKWAFFGQGTRLTVV.

The chain joins TRBV12-3 or TRBV12-4 to TRBJ2-7; TRBD1 or TRBD2 may be the D gene (5 bases each). V shed 5 bases and J shed 4 bases, with 18 bases lying between them. The CDR3 is 15 amino acids. In nucleotides, the CDR3 is TGTGCCAGCAGTCTCGGGACCCCAAGGGTTTACGAGCAGTACTTC. The encoded protein is CASSLGTPRVYEQYF.

The J gene is TRBJ2-7, the V gene TRBV19, with TRBD2 matching over 8 bases. The germline V gene encodes CDR1 LNHDA and CDR2 SQIVND (reference sequence). The V gene end was trimmed by 2 bases and the J gene end by 7 bases; junction bases not matched to a gene: 7. CDR3 length equals 14 residues. This chain's CDR3 is CASSISGGPQEQYF. The CDR3, as DNA: TGTGCCAGTAGTATATCGGGAGGGCCGCAAGAGCAGTACTTC. Supplemented by reference TRBV19 and TRBJ2-7, the full variable domain reads DGGITQSPKYLFRKEGQNVTLSCEQNLNHDAMYWYRQDPGQGLRLIYYSQIVNDFQKGDIAEGYSVSREKKESFPLTVTSAQKNPTAFYLCASSISGGPQEQYFGPGTRLTVT.

This clonotype turned up a few times. CDR3 protein: CASSLQWQETQYF. CDR3 sequence (DNA): TGCGCCAGCAGCTTACAGTGGCAAGAGACCCAGTACTTC. The rearrangement links TRBV5-1 to TRBJ2-5; D gene ambiguous. Germline lookup yields CDR1 SGHRS and CDR2 YFSETQ. This CDR3 has 13 amino acids. The V end was cut by 2 bases, the J end by 2 bases, with 7 bases between.